This T cell receptor (beta chain) was retrieved from a study of shared clonotypes between healthy human individuals (dated by TCRdb to the early 2020s). In the study overall: Three men and a couple of women, aged 18 to 49 years, made up the cohort. To increase sequencing depth and limit assay-specific biases, different laboratories used diverse techniques to prepare libraries and sequence TCR repertoires. For each donor, CD4 naive and CD4 memory were each given three plates, CD8 naive was given two plates, and CD8 memory was given one plate. Between about 0.85 and 9.5 billion PBMCs per donor were obtained by leukapheresis. Blood TCR repertoires of about five healthy adults were deeply sequenced to estimate repertoire size and the extent of clonotype sharing between individuals. The paper's findings and limits, for the study overall: Estimated clonotype richness was generally larger for naive than for memory subsets. Based on pairwise subsampling, the degree of clonotype sharing among donors was expected to be affected by sequencing depth. Higher generation probabilities were observed for clonotypes shared by all four sorted-subset donors than for non-shared clonotypes. About 4.5% of naive CD4, 3.5% of naive CD8, approximately 2.2% of memory CD4, and around 0.42% of memory CD8 clonotypes were shared across several donors. Only blood was sampled, and tissue TCR repertoires likely differ from those in blood. Even with the large sequencing depth, rarefaction of the sorted-subset datasets indicated that sequencing was incomplete. Because the study included a small number of donors, the genetic and exposure-history diversity represented was limited.

This clone came up once. Its antigen specificity is not known. Base-call qualities are not available, and no considerably larger clone is one nucleotide away. Per the germline V gene (reference sequence), SEHNR is the CDR1 and FQNEAQ is the CDR2. Measured from the cysteine to the phenylalanine, the CDR3 is 16 residues long. Here the CDR3 DNA is all that survives: 48 bases in frame from base 1. V and J are trimmed by 5 bases and 8 bases, and the gene matches miss 14 bases of the junction. CD8 naive samples were obtained by positive selection for CCR7 among CD45RO-negative cells, yielding a CD45RA+CCR7+ population from which TemRA cells were excluded. The donors were healthy, HIV-negative adults who had no recently reported acute infections or vaccinations. All donors were Caucasian adults living in Nashville, Tennessee, USA. Blood was obtained by leukapheresis, after which PBMCs were separated by Ficoll-Histopaque density gradient centrifugation and cryopreserved in liquid nitrogen vapor phase. Analytical flow cytometry was used to check the purity and quantity of each magnetically sorted T cell population. Each sorted fraction had its genomic DNA isolated and then quantified by UV absorbance on a Nanodrop 2000c.

TCR CDR3 regions were amplified from genomic DNA by multiplex PCR using the deep immunoSEQ assay. For each cell subset, the extracted genomic DNA was distributed evenly across all wells of several immunoSEQ 96-well plates, and each plate served as one replicate. Each replicate PCR for sorted subsets received about 210 ng genomic DNA, equal to about 30,000 T cell genomes. The purified libraries were quantified using a Qubit 3.0 fluorometer, sized with a Bioanalyzer 2100, and then quantified again using the KAPA Library Quantification kit. Every immunoSEQ 96-well plate was sequenced on a dedicated single-read 150-cycle Illumina NextSeq 550 flow cell. The source study handled its data this way. Because only junctional sequences without quality scores were contained in the immunoSEQ output, filtering matching that applied to full-length reads could not be performed. To assign V/J genes and CDR3, sequences were annotated against IMGT germline references using PyIR, a Python wrapper for IgBLAST v1.9. Reads were filtered out if the reads had weak V/J assignments (E-value above 1e-6), no CDR3, stop codons, out-of-frame junctions, or ambiguous translated residues. A V3J clonotype was defined by an identical inferred V gene, J gene, and CDR3 amino acid sequence. Percentage overlap between repertoires was calculated by dividing the number of shared unique clonotypes by the size of the smaller repertoire. Richness of each repertoire was evaluated using RTK rarefaction, the Chao1 estimator, and Recon v2.1 estimates of unobserved clonotypes. Generation probabilities for all TCRbeta clonotypes obtained by the gDNA method from four donors were computed using OLGA. TCRdb provides this immuneACCESS table in a form limited to in-frame rearrangements. Some clones are lacking; in checked studies, under half of them reflect an unresolved V gene, and why the rest are absent is not known. V, J and clone size are taken as reported in that table, and D and trimming were inferred from the DNA itself. In this sample the table shows about 2.1 million clones, just under 95% of which occur a single time. Clones ranked in the top ten supply 1.5% to 2% of the sample.

The sample taken for sequencing was naive CD8+ T cells from PBMCs. The sample's cell subset or site label, in plain terms: CD45RA+CCR7+. This clonotype was sampled from a man aged 18 to 29 in good health. Some clones in this sample may be carry-over from other donors' samples. Recombination connected TRBV7-9 to TRBJ1-4; TRBD1 aligns with 7 central bases. The CDR3 reads CASSPSRGQGDEKLFF. The bases are TGTGCCAGCAGCCCTAGTAGGGGGCAGGGGGACGAAAAACTGTTTTTT.